Listed below are T cell receptor beta chains from one sample, sequenced in a study of T cells in tuberculosis. The assay was immunoSEQ multiplex PCR, and TCRdb's table has in-frame clones only and misses some. The table shows about 50,000 clones, with about 95% occurring only once. Sequencing was performed on PBMCs, taken at tuberculosis diagnosis. The source is an adult with tuberculosis. CDR3s include the opening cysteine and the closing phenylalanine or tryptophan. The D gene is left open where the match is weak. Expanded clones get a size class; other rows say once, few or many, or leave the size out.

d_call | clone_size | cdr3_length | j_call | v_call | cdr3_nt | cdr3_aa
- | - | 13 | TRBJ1-1 | TRBV7-2 | TGTGCCAGCAGCTTAAGCAGGTTCGCTGAAGCTTTCTTT | CASSLSRFAEAFF
TRBD1 | - | 14 | TRBJ2-1 | TRBV5-1 | TGCGCCAGCAGCCAAGAGACAGGGTTCAATGAGCAGTTCTTC | CASSQETGFNEQFF
- | few | 11 | TRBJ1-1 | TRBV19 | TGTGCCAGTAGTATCTACACTGAAGCTTTCTTT | CASSIYTEAFF
- | once | 16 | TRBJ2-1 | TRBV6-1 | TGTGCCAGCAGTGAAGAGCACAGGGTCCCCTACAATGAGCAGTTCTTC | CASSEEHRVPYNEQFF
- | - | 13 | TRBJ2-1 | TRBV19 | TGTGCCAGTAGCGACTTTACACTGGGTGAGCAGTTCTTC | CASSDFTLGEQFF
- | - | 17 | TRBJ2-2 | TRBV5-6 | TGTGCCAGCAGCCTGGGACTTCAGGGGATAGGGAACGGGGAGCTGTTTTTT | CASSLGLQGIGNGELFF
- | - | 14 | TRBJ1-3 | TRBV30 | TGTGCCTGGAGTGCCACAGCCTCTGGAAACACCATATATTTT | CAWSATASGNTIYF
TRBD2 | - | 16 | TRBJ2-1 | TRBV19 | TGTGCCAGTAGTACGACTAGCGGGAGGAGCGGGAATGAGCAGTTCTTC | CASSTTSGRSGNEQFF
- | - | 14 | TRBJ2-1 | TRBV7-6 | TGTGCCAGCAGCGCTGTTACAGGGATAAGTGAGCAGTTCTTC | CASSAVTGISEQFF
TRBD1 | - | 16 | TRBJ2-2 | TRBV9 | TGTGCCAGCAGCCCTAGACAGGGGTGGGCGGCCGGGGAGCTGTTTTTT | CASSPRQGWAAGELFF
- | - | 18 | TRBJ2-6 | TRBV7-9 | TGTGCCAGCAGCTTAGAGCAGGGGCCGTTCTCTGGGGCCAACGTCCTGACTTTC | CASSLEQGPFSGANVLTF
TRBD2 | once | 17 | TRBJ2-1 | TRBV11-2 | TGTGCCAGCAGCTCCCGACTGACTAGCGGCCCCTACAATGAGCAGTTCTTC | CASSSRLTSGPYNEQFF
- | - | 14 | TRBJ1-5 | TRBV28 | TGTGCCAGCAGTCCTTACAGGGAAAATCAGCCCCAGCATTTT | CASSPYRENQPQHF
TRBD2 | - | 16 | TRBJ2-2 | TRBV18 | TGTGCCAGCTCACGACAAACTAGCGGGATCACCGGGGAGCTGTTTTTT | CASSRQTSGITGELFF
- | - | 16 | TRBJ2-7 | TRBV28 | TGTGCCAGCAGTTTAAGTCGGAGGGGGCGCACCTACGAGCAGTACTTC | CASSLSRRGRTYEQYF
- | - | 14 | TRBJ1-2 | TRBV16 | TGTGCCAGCAGCCAATCGCCCCTCAGCGGCGGCTACACCTTC | CASSQSPLSGGYTF
- | - | 12 | TRBJ1-5 | TRBV2 | TGTGCCGGCGGGGAGGGCAATCAGCCCCAGCATTTT | CAGGEGNQPQHF
- | - | 17 | TRBJ1-3 | TRBV7-2 | TGTGCCAGCAGCTTAGCGCCGTCCGGGACACTGGGAAACACCATATATTTT | CASSLAPSGTLGNTIYF
TRBD1 | once | 16 | TRBJ1-4 | TRBV25-1 | TGTGCCAGCAGTGGGCGCCGGACAGGGGTTTATGAAAAACTGTTTTTT | CASSGRRTGVYEKLFF
- | - | 14 | TRBJ2-1 | TRBV5-1 | TGCGCCAGCAGCAAGACAGGACAGTACAATGAGCAGTTCTTC | CASSKTGQYNEQFF
- | - | 11 | TRBJ2-3 | TRBV6-6 | TGTGCCAGCAGTTACATAAATACGCAGTATTTT | CASSYINTQYF
- | - | 15 | TRBJ2-5 | TRBV7-9 | TGTGCCAGCATCCCAGGGCGGCTAGTCCAAGAGACCCAGTACTTC | CASIPGRLVQETQYF
TRBD1 | - | 13 | TRBJ2-5 | TRBV30 | TGTGCCTGGAGTGGGGGACAGGGAGCGACCCAGTACTTC | CAWSGGQGATQYF
- | - | 13 | TRBJ1-6 | TRBV19 | TGTGCCAGTAGTATTAAGGATCGGGCACCCCTCCACTTT | CASSIKDRAPLHF
TRBD2 | - | 14 | TRBJ2-7 | TRBV7-9 | TGTGCCAGCAGCCCCAGCGGGAGGGTGTACGAGCAGTACTTC | CASSPSGRVYEQYF
- | - | 13 | TRBJ2-5 | TRBV5-1 | TGCGCCAGCATGTCCAGGGGCCAAGAGACCCAGTACTTC | CASMSRGQETQYF
- | - | 14 | TRBJ1-1 | TRBV7-9 | TGTGCCAGCAGCGCCGACAGGTCTTCCACTGAAGCTTTCTTT | CASSADRSSTEAFF
TRBD1 | - | 12 | TRBJ2-7 | TRBV18 | TGTGCCAGCTCATGGACAGGGGACGAGCAGTACTTC | CASSWTGDEQYF
TRBD2 | - | 16 | TRBJ2-7 | TRBV4-3 | TGCGCCAGCAGCCACTGGGAAGCGGGAGCGGCCTACGAGCAGTACTTC | CASSHWEAGAAYEQYF
- | - | 13 | TRBJ1-2 | TRBV29-1 | TGCAGCGTTGGCGGCAGGGTAGGCTATGGCTACACCTTC | CSVGGRVGYGYTF
- | - | 21 | TRBJ1-6 | TRBV4-3 | TGCGCCAGCAGCCAAGATCTTTTCACAAAAGAATCGCTTTTCCATAATTCACCCCTCCACTTT | CASSQDLFTKESLFHNSPLHF
- | once | 15 | TRBJ1-1 | TRBV18 | TGTGCCAGCTCACCTGTAGGGACATTCGGCACTGAAGCTTTCTTT | CASSPVGTFGTEAFF
- | - | 15 | TRBJ1-5 | TRBV4-1 | TGCGCCAGCAGCCAAGCCGTTCAGGGGCTTCAGCCCCAGCATTTT | CASSQAVQGLQPQHF
- | - | 16 | TRBJ1-4 | TRBV4-1 | TGCGCCAGCAGCAAAATCCCCGTAGGGGAAGGGGAAAAACTGTTTTTT | CASSKIPVGEGEKLFF
TRBD2 | once | 15 | TRBJ2-3 | TRBV5-1 | TGCGCCAGCAGCTTGGAGCTAGCGGGCGCAGATACGCAGTATTTT | CASSLELAGADTQYF
- | - | 14 | TRBJ2-1 | TRBV11-2 | TGTGCCAGCAGCCGTCTCGGGTCGGTAAATGAGCAGTTCTTC | CASSRLGSVNEQFF
- | - | 14 | TRBJ2-1 | TRBV11-2 | TGTGCCAGCAGCTTATCGGGACTGTTCAATGAGCAGTTCTTC | CASSLSGLFNEQFF
- | - | 15 | TRBJ2-6 | TRBV5-1 | TGCGCCAGCAGCCCGGACAGCGCCTGGGCCAACGTCCTGACTTTC | CASSPDSAWANVLTF
- | - | 12 | TRBJ1-2 | TRBV28 | TGTGCCATTCCCAGTACTAACTATGGCTACACCTTC | CAIPSTNYGYTF
- | - | 16 | TRBJ2-7 | TRBV23-1 | TGCGCCAGCAGTTCCTGGGGACTTAGGAGCTCCTACGAGCAGTACTTC | CASSSWGLRSSYEQYF
- | - | 13 | TRBJ1-6 | TRBV5-8 | TGTGCCAGCAGCCGGGATAGAAGCCTCCGGGACCACTTT | CASSRDRSLRDHF
- | - | 12 | TRBJ1-3 | TRBV7-2 | TGTGCCAGCAGCCCTTTTGGAAACACCATATATTTT | CASSPFGNTIYF
TRBD1 | - | 13 | TRBJ1-2 | TRBV27 | TGTGCCAGCAGTTTCAGGGACAGGGGGGGCTACACCTTC | CASSFRDRGGYTF
TRBD1 | few | 14 | TRBJ1-5 | TRBV2 | TGTGCCAGCAGTACTCGACAGGGAAATCAGCCCCAGCATTTT | CASSTRQGNQPQHF
- | - | 14 | TRBJ2-7 | TRBV2 | TGTGCCAGCTCGAGTCAGGGGTTCTCCTACGAGCAGTACTTC | CASSSQGFSYEQYF
TRBD1 | - | 14 | TRBJ1-2 | TRBV27 | TGTGCCAGCAGTCCACGGGACAGGGGGCGAGGCTACACCTTC | CASSPRDRGRGYTF
TRBD2 | - | 15 | TRBJ2-7 | TRBV9 | TGTGCCAGCAGCGTAGCCAGCGGGAGGGCCTACGAGCAGTACTTC | CASSVASGRAYEQYF
- | once | 15 | TRBJ1-5 | TRBV4-3 | TGCGCCAGCAGCCAAGTACCAGGGGCTGGCCAGCCCCAGCATTTT | CASSQVPGAGQPQHF
TRBD2 | - | 13 | TRBJ2-7 | TRBV2 | TGTGCCAGCAGTGTAGCGGGAGGGTACGAGCAGTACTTC | CASSVAGGYEQYF
TRBD1 | - | 17 | TRBJ1-5 | TRBV10-3 | TGTGCCATCAGTGTATACCCCATGGGACAGGGGAATCAGCCCCAGCATTTT | CAISVYPMGQGNQPQHF
- | - | 17 | TRBJ1-4 | TRBV30 | TGTGCCTGGAGCCCCCCCTCACACGCGGCCCGAAATGAAAAACTGTTTTTT | CAWSPPSHAARNEKLFF
TRBD2 | - | 16 | TRBJ2-2 | TRBV7-2 | TGTGCCAGCAGCTCTCGGGGACTAGCGAACACCGGGGAGCTGTTTTTT | CASSSRGLANTGELFF
TRBD1 | - | 17 | TRBJ1-2 | TRBV23-1 | TGCGCCAGCAGTCAACCGCCGGACAGGGAAGGTAACTATGGCTACACCTTC | CASSQPPDREGNYGYTF